Listed here are 8 T cell receptor beta chains from one sample, sequenced in a study of cytomegalovirus exposure and HLA in healthy donors. PCR amplification relied on 60 Vbeta primers (plus 13 Jbeta primers). Profiled with immunoSEQ multiplex PCR; TCRdb holds only in-frame clones, not every one. The data hold about 59,000 clones, with 65% to 75% observed a single time. Sequenced: PBMCs. These receptors all stem from a man younger than 40 in good health and CMV-seropositive.

This chain connects TRBV6-4 to TRBJ2-6; D remains ambiguous. V shed 4 bases and J shed 3 bases, with 7 bases lying between them. The CDR3 spans 14 residues. Germline CDR1 is MRHNA and CDR2 is SNTAGT. Here the CDR3 DNA reads TGTGCCAGCAGTGTCGGTGGTGGGGCCAACGTCCTGACTTTC. Its translation is CASSVGGGANVLTF.

This sequence joins TRBV5-4 and TRBJ2-1, with 7 bases lining up with TRBD2. Germline CDR1 SGHNT, CDR2 YYREEE (reference sequence). V lost 1 base to trimming and J lost 7 bases; unmatched junction nucleotides: 5. The CDR3 has 14 residues. Written as DNA, the CDR3 is TGTGCCAGCAGCTTGTGGGGGGGGTGGAATGAGCAGTTCTTC. Amino acid sequence: CASSLWGGWNEQFF.

In DNA form, the CDR3 reads TGTGCCACCAGCAGGGGGGACAGGGTTAGGTCCTACGAGCAGTACTTC. It specifies CATSRGDRVRSYEQYF. The rearrangement links TRBV15 to TRBJ2-7; 9 bases fit TRBD1. J lost 1 base, V lost 3 bases, and 7 bases had no gene match. The CDR3 loop spans 16 amino acids. Germline CDR1 reads LNHNV; CDR2 reads YYDKDF (reference sequence).

This clone was recorded at least ten times. The rearrangement joins TRBV2 to TRBJ2-2, with 10 bases aligning to TRBD2. The V segment lost 8 bases and the J segment 6 bases; nucleotides outside the gene matches: 6. CDR1 and CDR2 from the germline V gene are SNHLY and FYNNEI. The CDR3 contains 14 residues. DNA of the CDR3: TGTGCCAGCGGTGTAGGACTAGCGGCCGGGGAGCTGTTTTTT. It specifies CASGVGLAAGELFF. Drawing the rest from reference TRBV2 and TRBJ2-2, the complete variable domain is EPEVTQTPSHQVTQMGQEVILRCVPISNHLYFYWYRQILGQKVEFLVSFYNNEISEKSEIFDDQFSVERPDGSNFTLKIRSTKLEDSAMYFCASGVGLAAGELFFGEGSRLTVL.

The chain couples TRBV7-9 to TRBJ2-7; TRBD2 matches at 7 bases. V gave up 5 bases and J gave up 5 bases; unmatched junction bases: 12. CDR3 size: 15 residues. The V gene's germline CDR1 is SEHNR and CDR2 FQNEAQ (reference sequence). The CDR3 DNA reads TGTGCCAGCAGCGCATGGGGGGGGAGTTCCCACGAGCAGTACTTC. Amino acid sequence: CASSAWGGSSHEQYF.

This chain connects TRBV10-3 to TRBJ2-7, with TRBD2 as a possible D gene (7 bases). In germline, CDR1 is ENHRY, CDR2 SYGVKD. V was cut by 6 bases and J by 5 bases, with 20 bases left in between. The CDR3 is made up of 15 amino acids. CDR3 nucleotides: TGTGCCATCAGAAGAGGGGGGGGACCTCTCAACGAGCAGTACTTC. This encodes CAIRRGGGPLNEQYF.

The chain employs TRBV11-3 and TRBJ2-2; unclear D gene. The CDR3 is made up of 16 amino acids. Trimming shortened V by 6 bases and J by 0 bases, and 14 bases separated the two germline ends. The germline V gene encodes CDR1 SGHNT and CDR2 YENEEA. The CDR3 region has the DNA TGTGCCAGCAGTCCAATTAGAGGCCCGAACACCGGGGAGCTGTTTTTT. It yields the protein CASSPIRGPNTGELFF.

This clone was picked up a small number of times. This chain links TRBV6-1 with TRBJ1-2; 9 bases line up with TRBD1. V lost 4 bases, J lost 8 bases, and 8 bases stayed unmatched. The CDR3 totals 14 residues. The germline gives CDR1 MNHNS, CDR2 SASEGT. Here the CDR3 reads CASSGLATGGGYTF. The DNA of the CDR3 is TGTGCCAGCAGTGGTTTGGCGACAGGGGGGGGCTACACCTTC.